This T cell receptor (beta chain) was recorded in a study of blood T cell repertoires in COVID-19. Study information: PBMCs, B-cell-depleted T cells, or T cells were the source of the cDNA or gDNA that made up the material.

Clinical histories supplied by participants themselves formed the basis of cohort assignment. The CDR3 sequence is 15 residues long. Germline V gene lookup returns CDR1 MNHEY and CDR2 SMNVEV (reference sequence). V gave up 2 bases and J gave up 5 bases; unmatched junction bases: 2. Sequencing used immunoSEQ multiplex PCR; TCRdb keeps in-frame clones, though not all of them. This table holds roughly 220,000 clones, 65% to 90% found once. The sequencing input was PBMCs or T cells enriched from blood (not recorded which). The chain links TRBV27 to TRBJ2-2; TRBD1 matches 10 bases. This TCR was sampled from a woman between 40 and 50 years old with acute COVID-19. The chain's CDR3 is CASSLGQGVTGELFF. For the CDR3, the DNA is TGTGCCAGCAGTTTAGGACAGGGGGTTACCGGGGAGCTGTTTTTT.